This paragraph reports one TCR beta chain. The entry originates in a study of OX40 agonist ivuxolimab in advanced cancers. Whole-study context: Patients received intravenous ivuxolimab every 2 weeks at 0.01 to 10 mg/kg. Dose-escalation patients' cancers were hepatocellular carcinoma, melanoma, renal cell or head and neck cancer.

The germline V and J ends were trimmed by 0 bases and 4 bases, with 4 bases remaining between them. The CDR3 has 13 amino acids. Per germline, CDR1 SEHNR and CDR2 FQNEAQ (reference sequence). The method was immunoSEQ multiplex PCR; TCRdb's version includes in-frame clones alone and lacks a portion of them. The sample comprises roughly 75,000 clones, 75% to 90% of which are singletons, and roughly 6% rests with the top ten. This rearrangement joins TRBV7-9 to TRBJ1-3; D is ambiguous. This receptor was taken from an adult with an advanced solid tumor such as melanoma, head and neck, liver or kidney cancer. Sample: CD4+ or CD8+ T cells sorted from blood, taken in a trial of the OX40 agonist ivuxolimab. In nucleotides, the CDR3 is TGTGCCAGCAGCTTAGCTACCGGAAACACCATATATTTT. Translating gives CASSLATGNTIYF.